This T cell receptor (beta chain) stems from a study of shared clonotypes between healthy human individuals. Study summary: The people who gave samples were two women and three men aged 18 to 49. Per donor, three plates held CD4 naive cells, three held CD4 memory, two held CD8 naive and one held CD8 memory.

The V gene's germline CDR1 is SGHNT and CDR2 YENEEA. The V gene end was trimmed by 5 bases and the J gene end by 7 bases; junction bases not matched to a gene: 4. The CDR3 is 13 residues long. Every subset had its genomic DNA shared out evenly among several immunoSEQ plates. Assay used: immunoSEQ multiplex PCR; TCRdb lists only in-frame clones, some missing. The repertoire holds approximately 2.5 million clones, more than 85% seen once, with 0.36% in the top ten. Donors had no recently reported acute infections or vaccinations and were HIV-negative. The source material was naive CD4+ T cells from PBMCs. Subset specified: CD45RA+ positively selected. This sequence joins TRBV11-3 and TRBJ2-5; 10 positions match TRBD1. The receptor was isolated from a man younger than 35 in good health. Some clones in this sample may be carry-over from other donors' samples. As DNA, the CDR3 is TGTGCCAGCAGCCAGGGACAGGGGCTGACCCAGTACTTC. The encoded protein is CASSQGQGLTQYF.